The 4 T cell receptor beta chains presented below share a single source sample, sequenced in a study of blood T cells in healthy people across ages. Together with a sample-barcoded 5' primer, a J-beta primer mix was included in a second PCR lasting about 6 to 11 cycles. TCRdb passed the 5' RACE reads through MiXCR, listing each CDR3 protein once. The sample consists of over 700,000 distinct CDR3 sequences, approximately 25% of them appearing once. This same sample was also part of a study on T cells of mothers and their children.

Sequenced material: blood. All receptors derive from a boy between 10 and 17 years old in good health.

In the case of this clonotype: One junction end disagrees with the germline gene, perhaps due to a read error. The rearrangement joins TRBV28 to TRBJ2-5, with a weak D call TRBD2 (5 bases). This CDR3 spans 15 amino acids. Per germline, CDR1 MDHEN and CDR2 SYDVKM. The CDR3 region has the DNA TGTGCCAGCAGTTTAGCGGTCACCGCCCTTGAGAGGGAGTTCTTC. Translated, it gives CASSLAVTALEREFF.

The chain combines TRBV6-2 or TRBV6-3 with TRBJ2-1, with 10 bases fitting TRBD2. The CDR3 runs to 16 residues. J gave up 0 bases and V 7 bases, and 6 bases lay outside the gene matches. Per the germline V gene, CDR1 is MNHEY and CDR2 is SVGEGT. CDR3 DNA sequence: TGTGCCAGCACTACTCCTAGCGGGAGCTCCTACAATGAGCAGTTCTTC. Translation: CASTTPSGSSYNEQFF.

This clonotype appeared a few times. The gene calls are TRBV12-3 or TRBV12-4 and TRBJ2-7; 8 nucleotides line up with TRBD1. The J call is doubtful: the DNA matches TRBJ2-1 better. The CDR3 contains 14 residues. The CDR3 loop is CASTRQGKYNEQFF. In DNA form, the CDR3 reads TGTGCCAGCACACGACAGGGGAAGTACAATGAGCAGTTCTTC.

J is TRBJ2-5 and V is TRBV4-2; TRBD2 matches at 9 bases. V lost 2 bases, J lost 5 bases, and 9 bases stayed unmatched. There are 16 residues in the CDR3. Germline V gene data show CDR1 as LGHNA and CDR2 as YNFKEQ. The chain's CDR3 is CASSQSLGGGAETQYF. The CDR3 nucleotides are TGTGCCAGCAGCCAATCATTAGGCGGGGGGGCCGAGACCCAGTACTTC.